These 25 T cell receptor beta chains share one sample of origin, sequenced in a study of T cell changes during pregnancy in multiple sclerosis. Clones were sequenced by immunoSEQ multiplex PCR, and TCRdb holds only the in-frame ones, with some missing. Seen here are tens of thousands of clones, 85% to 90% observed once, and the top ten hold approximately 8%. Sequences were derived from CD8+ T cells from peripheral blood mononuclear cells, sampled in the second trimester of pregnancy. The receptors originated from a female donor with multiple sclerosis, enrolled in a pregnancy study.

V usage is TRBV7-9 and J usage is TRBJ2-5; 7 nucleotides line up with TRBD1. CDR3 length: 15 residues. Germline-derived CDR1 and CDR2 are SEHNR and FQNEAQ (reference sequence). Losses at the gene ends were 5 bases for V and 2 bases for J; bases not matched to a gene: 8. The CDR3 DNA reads TGTGCCAGCAGCCACCCTGACAGGGAACAAGAGACCCAGTACTTC. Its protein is CASSHPDREQETQYF.

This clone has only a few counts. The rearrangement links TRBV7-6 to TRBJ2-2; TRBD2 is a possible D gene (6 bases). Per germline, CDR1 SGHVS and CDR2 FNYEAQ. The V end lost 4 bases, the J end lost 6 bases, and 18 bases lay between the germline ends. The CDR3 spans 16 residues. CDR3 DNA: TGTGCCAGCAGCTCCTGGGACTTTCCGTTCGCCGGGGAGCTGTTTTTT. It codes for CASSSWDFPFAGELFF.

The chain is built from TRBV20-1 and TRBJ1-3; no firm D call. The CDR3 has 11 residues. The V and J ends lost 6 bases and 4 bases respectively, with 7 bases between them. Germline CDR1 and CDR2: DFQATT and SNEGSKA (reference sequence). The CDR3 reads CSAGTGNTIYF. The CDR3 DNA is TGCAGTGCCGGTACGGGAAACACCATATATTTT.

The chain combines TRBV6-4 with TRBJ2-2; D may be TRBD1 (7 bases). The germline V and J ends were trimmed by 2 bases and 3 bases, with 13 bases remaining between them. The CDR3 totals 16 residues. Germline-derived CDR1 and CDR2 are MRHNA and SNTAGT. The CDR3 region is CASSDGGGVDTGELFF. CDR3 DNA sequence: TGTGCCAGCAGTGACGGAGGGGGCGTCGACACCGGGGAGCTGTTTTTT.

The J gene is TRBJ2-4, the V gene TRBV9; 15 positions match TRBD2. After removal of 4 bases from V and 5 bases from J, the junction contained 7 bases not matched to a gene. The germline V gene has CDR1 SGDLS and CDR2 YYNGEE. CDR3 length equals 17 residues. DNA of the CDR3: TGTGCCAGCAGCCCCGGGACTAGCGGGGGGCCCGAAAACATTCAGTACTTC. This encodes CASSPGTSGGPENIQYF.

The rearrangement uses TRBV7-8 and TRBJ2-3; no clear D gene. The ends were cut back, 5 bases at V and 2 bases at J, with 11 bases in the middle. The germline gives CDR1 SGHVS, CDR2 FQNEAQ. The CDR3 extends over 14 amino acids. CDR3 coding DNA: TGTGCCAGCAGCAAAGACTGGATCACAGATACGCAGTATTTT. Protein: CASSKDWITDTQYF.

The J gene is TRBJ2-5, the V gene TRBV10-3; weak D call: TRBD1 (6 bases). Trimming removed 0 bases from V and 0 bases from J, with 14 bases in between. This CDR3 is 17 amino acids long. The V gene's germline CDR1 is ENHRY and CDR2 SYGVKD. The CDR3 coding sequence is TGTGCCATCAGTGAGTCGCTGCAGGGGTCCCACCAAGAGACCCAGTACTTC. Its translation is CAISESLQGSHQETQYF.

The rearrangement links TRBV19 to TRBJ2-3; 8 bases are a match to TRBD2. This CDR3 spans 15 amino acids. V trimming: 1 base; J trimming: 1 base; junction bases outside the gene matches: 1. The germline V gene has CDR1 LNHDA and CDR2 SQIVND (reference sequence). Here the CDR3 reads CASSIVGGGTDTQYF. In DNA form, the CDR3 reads TGTGCCAGTAGTATAGTCGGGGGGGGCACAGATACGCAGTATTTT.

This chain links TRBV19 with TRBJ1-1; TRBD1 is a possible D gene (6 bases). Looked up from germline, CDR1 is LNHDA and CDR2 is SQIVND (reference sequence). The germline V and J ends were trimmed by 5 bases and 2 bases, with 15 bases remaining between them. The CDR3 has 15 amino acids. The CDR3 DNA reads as TGTGCCAGTAGTCAATGGACAGACACAAACACTGAAGCTTTCTTT. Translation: CASSQWTDTNTEAFF. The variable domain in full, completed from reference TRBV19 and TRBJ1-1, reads DGGITQSPKYLFRKEGQNVTLSCEQNLNHDAMYWYRQDPGQGLRLIYYSQIVNDFQKGDIAEGYSVSREKKESFPLTVTSAQKNPTAFYLCASSQWTDTNTEAFFGQGTRLTVV.

The CDR3 DNA sequence: TGTGCCAGCACAGGGGTGGTTATCGGGGAGCTGTTTTTT. As protein: CASTGVVIGELFF. The chain uses TRBV2 and TRBJ2-2, with a possible D match to TRBD1 (6 bases). The length of the CDR3 is 13 residues. Trimming took off 7 bases at V and 7 bases at J, with 13 bases between the two ends. Germline CDR1 SNHLY, CDR2 FYNNEI.

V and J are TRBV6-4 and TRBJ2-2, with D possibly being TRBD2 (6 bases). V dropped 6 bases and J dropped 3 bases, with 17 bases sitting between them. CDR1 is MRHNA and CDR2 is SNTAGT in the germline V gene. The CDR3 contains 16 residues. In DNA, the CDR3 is TGTGCCAGCAGCCCCAGCCCGGGGGATGACACCGGGGAGCTGTTTTTT. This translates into CASSPSPGDDTGELFF.

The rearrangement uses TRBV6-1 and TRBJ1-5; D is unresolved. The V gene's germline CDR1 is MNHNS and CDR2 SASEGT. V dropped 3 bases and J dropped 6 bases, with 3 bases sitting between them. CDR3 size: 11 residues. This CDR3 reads CASSDIQPQHF. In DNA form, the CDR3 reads TGTGCCAGCAGTGATATTCAGCCCCAGCATTTT.

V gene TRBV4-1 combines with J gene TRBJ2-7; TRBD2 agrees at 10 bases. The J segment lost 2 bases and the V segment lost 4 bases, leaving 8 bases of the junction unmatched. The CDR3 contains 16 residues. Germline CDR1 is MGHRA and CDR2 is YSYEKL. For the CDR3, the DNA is TGCGCCAGCAGCCTGCGGGGGGGACTAGCGACCTACGAGCAGTACTTC. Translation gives CASSLRGGLATYEQYF.

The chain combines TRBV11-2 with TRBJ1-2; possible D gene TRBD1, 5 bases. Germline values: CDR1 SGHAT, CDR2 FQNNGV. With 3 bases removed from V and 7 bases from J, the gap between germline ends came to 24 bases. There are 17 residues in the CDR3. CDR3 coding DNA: TGTGCCAGCAGCTTCCCCTCGGACGGGGGAAGAATAGGTGGCTACACCTTC. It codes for CASSFPSDGGRIGGYTF.

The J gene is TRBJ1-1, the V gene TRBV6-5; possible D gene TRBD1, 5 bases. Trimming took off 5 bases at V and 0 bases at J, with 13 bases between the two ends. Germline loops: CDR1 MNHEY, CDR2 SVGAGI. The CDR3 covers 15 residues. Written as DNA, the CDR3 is TGTGCCAGCAGTCAAACGCCGACAGTGAACACTGAAGCTTTCTTT. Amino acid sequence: CASSQTPTVNTEAFF.

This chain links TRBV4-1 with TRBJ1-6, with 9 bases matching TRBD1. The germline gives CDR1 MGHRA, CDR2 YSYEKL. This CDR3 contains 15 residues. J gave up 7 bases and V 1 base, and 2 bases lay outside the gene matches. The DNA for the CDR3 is TGCGCCAGCAGCCAAGGGGACAGGGAAAATTCACCCCTCCACTTT. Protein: CASSQGDRENSPLHF.

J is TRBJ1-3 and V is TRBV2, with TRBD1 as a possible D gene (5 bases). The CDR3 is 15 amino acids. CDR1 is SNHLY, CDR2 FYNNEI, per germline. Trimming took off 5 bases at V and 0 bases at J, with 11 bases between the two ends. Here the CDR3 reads CASSQGRSSGNTIYF. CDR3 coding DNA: TGTGCCAGCAGTCAGGGCAGGAGCTCTGGAAACACCATATATTTT.

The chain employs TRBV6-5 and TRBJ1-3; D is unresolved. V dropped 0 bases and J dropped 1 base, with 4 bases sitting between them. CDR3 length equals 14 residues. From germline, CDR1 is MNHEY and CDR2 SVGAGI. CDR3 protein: CASSYSTSGNTIYF. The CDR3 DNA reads TGTGCCAGCAGTTACTCGACTTCTGGAAACACCATATATTTT.

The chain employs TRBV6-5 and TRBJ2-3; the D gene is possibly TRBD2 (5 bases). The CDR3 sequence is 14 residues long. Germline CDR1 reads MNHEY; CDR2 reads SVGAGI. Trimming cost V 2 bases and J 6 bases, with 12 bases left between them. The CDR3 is CASSYDSAPDTQYF. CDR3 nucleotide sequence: TGTGCCAGCAGTTACGATAGCGCACCCGATACGCAGTATTTT.

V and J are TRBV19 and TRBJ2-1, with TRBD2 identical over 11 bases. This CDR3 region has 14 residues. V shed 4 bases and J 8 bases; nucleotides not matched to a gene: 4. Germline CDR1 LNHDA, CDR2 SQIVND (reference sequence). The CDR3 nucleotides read TGTGCCAGTAGTAATCTAGCGGGGGGAGATGAGCAGTTCTTC. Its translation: CASSNLAGGDEQFF.

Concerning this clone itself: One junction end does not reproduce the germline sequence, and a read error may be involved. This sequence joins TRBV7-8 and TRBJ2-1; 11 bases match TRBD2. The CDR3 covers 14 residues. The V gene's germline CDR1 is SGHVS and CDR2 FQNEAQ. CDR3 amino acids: CASSLAGGEYEQFF. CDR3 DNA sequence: TGTGCCAGCAGCCTAGCGGGGGGTGAGTATGAGCAGTTCTTC. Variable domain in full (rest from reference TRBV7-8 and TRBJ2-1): GAGVSQSPRYKVAKRGQDVALRCDPISGHVSLFWYQQALGQGPEFLTYFQNEAQLDKSGLPSDRFFAERPEGSVSTLKIQRTQQEDSAVYLCASSLAGGEYEQFFGPGTRLTVL.

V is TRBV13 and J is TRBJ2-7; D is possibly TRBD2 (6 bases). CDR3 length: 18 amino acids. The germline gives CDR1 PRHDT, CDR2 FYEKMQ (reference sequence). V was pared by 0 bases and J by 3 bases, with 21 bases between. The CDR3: CASSLGGGGADLDYEQYF. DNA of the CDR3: TGTGCCAGCAGCTTAGGGGGGGGTGGAGCGGACCTCGACTACGAGCAGTACTTC.

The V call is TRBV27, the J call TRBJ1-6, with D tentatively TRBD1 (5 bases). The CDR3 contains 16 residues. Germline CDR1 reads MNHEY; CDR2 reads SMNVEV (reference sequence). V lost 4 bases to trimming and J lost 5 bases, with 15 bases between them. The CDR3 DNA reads TGTGCCAGCAGTTGGTTAAGGGGATCCAATAATTCACCCCTCCACTTT. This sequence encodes CASSWLRGSNNSPLHF.

DNA of the CDR3: TGTGCCACCAGCGGGGGGACAGGGACTCTTCGCACTGAAGCTTTCTTT. Amino acid sequence: CATSGGTGTLRTEAFF. The chain links TRBV15 to TRBJ1-1; 9 bases are a match to TRBD1. The germline gives CDR1 LNHNV, CDR2 YYDKDF (reference sequence). Trimming removed 5 bases from V and 4 bases from J; junction bases left unmatched: 11. This CDR3 region has 16 residues. The whole variable domain, filled in from reference TRBV15 and TRBJ1-1, reads DAMVIQNPRYQVTQFGKPVTLSCSQTLNHNVMYWYQQKSSQAPKLLFHYYDKDFNNEADTPDNFQSRRPNTSFCFLDIRSPGLGDTAMYLCATSGGTGTLRTEAFFGQGTRLTVV.

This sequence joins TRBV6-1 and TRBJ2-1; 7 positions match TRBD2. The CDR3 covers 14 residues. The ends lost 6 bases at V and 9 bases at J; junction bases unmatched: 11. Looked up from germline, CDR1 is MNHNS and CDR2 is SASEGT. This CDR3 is CASSPAGNLGEQFF. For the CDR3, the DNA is TGTGCCAGCAGCCCAGCGGGAAATCTGGGTGAGCAGTTCTTC.